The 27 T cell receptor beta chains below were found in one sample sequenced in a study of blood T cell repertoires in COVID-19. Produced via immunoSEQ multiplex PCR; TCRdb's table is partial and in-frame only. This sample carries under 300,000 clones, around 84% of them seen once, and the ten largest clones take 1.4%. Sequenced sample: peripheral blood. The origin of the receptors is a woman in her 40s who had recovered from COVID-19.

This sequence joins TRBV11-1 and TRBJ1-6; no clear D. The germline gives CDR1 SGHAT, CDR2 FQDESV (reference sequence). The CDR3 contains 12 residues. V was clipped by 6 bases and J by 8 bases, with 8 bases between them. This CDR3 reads CASRNRDSPLHF. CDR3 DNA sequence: TGTGCCAGCAGAAATAGAGATTCACCCCTCCACTTT.

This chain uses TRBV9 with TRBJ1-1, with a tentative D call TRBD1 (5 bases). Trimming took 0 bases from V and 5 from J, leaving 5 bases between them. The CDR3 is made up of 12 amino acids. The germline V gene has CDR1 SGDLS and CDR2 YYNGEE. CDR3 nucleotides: TGTGCCAGCAGCGTAGAGGGGACTGAAGCTTTCTTT. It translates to CASSVEGTEAFF.

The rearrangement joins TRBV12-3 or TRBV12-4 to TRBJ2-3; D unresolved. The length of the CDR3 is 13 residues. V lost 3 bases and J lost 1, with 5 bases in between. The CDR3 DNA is TGTGCCAGCAGTTTCTCTGGCACAGATACGCAGTATTTT. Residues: CASSFSGTDTQYF.

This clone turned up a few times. CDR3 in amino acids: CASSLALTSGNYGYTF. The CDR3, as DNA: TGTGCCAGCAGCTTAGCGCTAACTTCCGGGAACTATGGCTACACCTTC. The chain links TRBV7-2 to TRBJ1-2; D not certain. In germline, CDR1 is SGHTA, CDR2 FQGNSA. CDR3 length equals 16 residues. The V end was cut by 0 bases, the J end by 2 bases, with 13 bases between.

In DNA, the CDR3 is TGTGCCAGCAGCCGCACAGGGGGCTCCTATAATTCACCCCTCCACTTT. This encodes CASSRTGGSYNSPLHF. The V call is TRBV27, the J call TRBJ1-6; 8 bases agree with TRBD1. Trimming took 6 bases from V and 0 from J; bases not matched to a gene: 4. CDR3 length equals 16 residues. From germline, CDR1 is MNHEY and CDR2 SMNVEV (reference sequence).

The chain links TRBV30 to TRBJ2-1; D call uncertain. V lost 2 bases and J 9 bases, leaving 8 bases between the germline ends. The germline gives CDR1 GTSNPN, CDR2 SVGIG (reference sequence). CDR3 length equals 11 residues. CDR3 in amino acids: CAWSKQIEQFF. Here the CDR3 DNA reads TGTGCCTGGAGTAAACAGATTGAGCAGTTCTTC.

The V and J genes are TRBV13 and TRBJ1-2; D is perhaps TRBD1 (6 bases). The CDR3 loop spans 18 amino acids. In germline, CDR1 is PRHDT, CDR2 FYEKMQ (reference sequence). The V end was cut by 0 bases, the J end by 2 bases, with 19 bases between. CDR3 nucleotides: TGTGCCAGCAGCTTAGGACGATCTTTGGGGGCGCCGAACTATGGCTACACCTTC. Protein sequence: CASSLGRSLGAPNYGYTF.

This CDR3 reads CASIQGEGTGNTIYF. For the CDR3, the DNA is TGTGCCAGTATCCAAGGGGAAGGTACTGGAAACACCATATATTTT. The rearrangement uses TRBV19 and TRBJ1-3; the D gene is possibly TRBD1 (5 bases). The germline CDR1 and CDR2 sequences are LNHDA and SQIVND (reference sequence). V dropped 7 bases and J dropped 2 bases, with 15 bases sitting between them. The CDR3 is made up of 15 amino acids.

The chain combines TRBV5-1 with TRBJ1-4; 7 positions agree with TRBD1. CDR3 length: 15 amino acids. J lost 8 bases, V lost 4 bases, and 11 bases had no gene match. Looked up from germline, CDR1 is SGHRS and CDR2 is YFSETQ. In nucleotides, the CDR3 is TGCGCCAGCAGCCTCCGACAGGGAGAGGAGGAAAAACTGTTTTTT. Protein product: CASSLRQGEEEKLFF.

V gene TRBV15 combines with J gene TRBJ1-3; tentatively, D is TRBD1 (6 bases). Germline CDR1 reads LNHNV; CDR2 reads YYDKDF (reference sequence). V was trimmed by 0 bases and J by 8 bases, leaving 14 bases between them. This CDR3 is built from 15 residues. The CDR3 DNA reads TGTGCCACCAGCAGAGAAGGGGGGGCTAGGGACACCATATATTTT. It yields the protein CATSREGGARDTIYF.

The CDR3 nucleotides read TGCGCCAGCAGCCAAGTAGCGGGGCTCCTTAACTATGGCTACACCTTC. It yields the protein CASSQVAGLLNYGYTF. The chain recombines TRBV4-3 with TRBJ1-2, with D possibly TRBD1 on 5 matching bases. The CDR3 has 16 amino acids. Trimming took off 1 base at V and 1 base at J, with 13 bases between the two ends. Germline V gene sequence: CDR1 LGHNA, CDR2 YSLEER.

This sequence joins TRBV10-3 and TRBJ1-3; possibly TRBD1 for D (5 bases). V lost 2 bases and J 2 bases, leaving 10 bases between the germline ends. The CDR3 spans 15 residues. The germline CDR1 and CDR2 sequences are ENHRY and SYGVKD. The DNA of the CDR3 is TGTGCCATCAGTGAGGAGGCAGGGACTGGAAACACCATATATTTT. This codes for CAISEEAGTGNTIYF.

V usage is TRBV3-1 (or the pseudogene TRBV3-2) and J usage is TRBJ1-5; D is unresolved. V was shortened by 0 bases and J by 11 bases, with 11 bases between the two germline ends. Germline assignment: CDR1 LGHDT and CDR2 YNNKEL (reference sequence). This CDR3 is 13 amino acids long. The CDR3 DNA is TGTGCCAGCAGCCAAGACAGAATTACAACCCAGCATTTT. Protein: CASSQDRITTQHF.

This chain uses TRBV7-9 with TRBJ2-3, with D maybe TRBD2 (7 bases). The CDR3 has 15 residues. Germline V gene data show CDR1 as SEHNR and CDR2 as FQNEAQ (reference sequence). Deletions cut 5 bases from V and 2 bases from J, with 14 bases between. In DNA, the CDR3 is TGTGCCAGCAGCGCGTGGGGGGGGCCCACAGATACGCAGTATTTT. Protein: CASSAWGGPTDTQYF.

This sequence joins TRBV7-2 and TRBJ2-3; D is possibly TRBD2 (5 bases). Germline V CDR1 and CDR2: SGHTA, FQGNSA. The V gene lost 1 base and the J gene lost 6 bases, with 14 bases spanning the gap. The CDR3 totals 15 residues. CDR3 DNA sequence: TGTGCCAGCAGCTTAGTGATAGCGCAAGGTGATACGCAGTATTTT. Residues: CASSLVIAQGDTQYF.

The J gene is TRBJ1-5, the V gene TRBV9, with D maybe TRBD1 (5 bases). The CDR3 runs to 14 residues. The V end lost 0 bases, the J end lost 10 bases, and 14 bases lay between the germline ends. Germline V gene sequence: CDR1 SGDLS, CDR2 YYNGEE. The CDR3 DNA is TGTGCCAGCAGCGTAGATCATCGGGGGTCTCCCCAGCATTTT. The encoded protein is CASSVDHRGSPQHF.

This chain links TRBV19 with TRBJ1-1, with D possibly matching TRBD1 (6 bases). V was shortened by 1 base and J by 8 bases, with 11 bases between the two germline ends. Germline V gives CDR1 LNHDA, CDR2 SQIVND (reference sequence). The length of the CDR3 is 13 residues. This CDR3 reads CASSIVRDKEAFF. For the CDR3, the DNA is TGTGCCAGTAGTATAGTCCGGGACAAGGAAGCTTTCTTT.

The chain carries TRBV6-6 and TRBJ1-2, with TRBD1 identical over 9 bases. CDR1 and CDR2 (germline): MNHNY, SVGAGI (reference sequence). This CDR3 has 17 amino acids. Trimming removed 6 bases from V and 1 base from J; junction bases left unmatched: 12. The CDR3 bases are TGTGCCAGCAGCCGATCAATTACAGGGGGCCATAACTATGGCTACACCTTC. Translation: CASSRSITGGHNYGYTF.

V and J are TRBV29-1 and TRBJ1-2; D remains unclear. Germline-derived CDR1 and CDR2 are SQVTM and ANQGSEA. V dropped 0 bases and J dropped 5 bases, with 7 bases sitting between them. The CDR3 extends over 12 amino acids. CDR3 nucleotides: TGCAGCGTTGAAGAACAGATGTATGGCTACACCTTC. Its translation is CSVEEQMYGYTF.

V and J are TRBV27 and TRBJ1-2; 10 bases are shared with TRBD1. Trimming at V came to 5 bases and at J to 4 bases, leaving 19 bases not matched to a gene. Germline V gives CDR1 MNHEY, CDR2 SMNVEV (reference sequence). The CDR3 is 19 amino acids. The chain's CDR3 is CASSTLGGGGQGDIYGYTF. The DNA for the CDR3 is TGTGCCAGCAGTACCCTGGGAGGTGGTGGACAGGGGGACATCTATGGCTACACCTTC.

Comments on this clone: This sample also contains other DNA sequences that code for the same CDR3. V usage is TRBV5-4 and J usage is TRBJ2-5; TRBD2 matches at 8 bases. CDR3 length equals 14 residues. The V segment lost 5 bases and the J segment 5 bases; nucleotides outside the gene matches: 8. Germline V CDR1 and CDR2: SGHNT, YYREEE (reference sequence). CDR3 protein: CASSTGGAGETQYF. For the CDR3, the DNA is TGTGCCAGCAGTACCGGGGGGGCAGGGGAGACCCAGTACTTC.

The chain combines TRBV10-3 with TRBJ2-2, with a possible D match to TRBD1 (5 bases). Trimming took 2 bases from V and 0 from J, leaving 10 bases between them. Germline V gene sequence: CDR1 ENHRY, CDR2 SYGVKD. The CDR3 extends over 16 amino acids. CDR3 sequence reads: CAISEPAGTNTGELFF. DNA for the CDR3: TGTGCCATCAGTGAGCCGGCAGGGACGAACACCGGGGAGCTGTTTTTT.

The CDR3: CSVEYGNTEAFF. The CDR3 DNA reads TGCAGCGTTGAGTACGGGAACACTGAAGCTTTCTTT. V usage is TRBV29-1 and J usage is TRBJ1-1; unclear D gene. V was shortened by 3 bases and J by 1 base, with 6 bases between the two germline ends. Germline V gene lookup returns CDR1 SQVTM and CDR2 ANQGSEA. CDR3 size: 12 residues.

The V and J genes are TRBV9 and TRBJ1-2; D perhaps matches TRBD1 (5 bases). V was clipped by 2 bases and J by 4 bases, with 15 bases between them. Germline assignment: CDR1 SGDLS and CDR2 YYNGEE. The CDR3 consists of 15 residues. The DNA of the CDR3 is TGTGCCAGCAGCGTCGGGGGAGGATCTGGCTATGGCTACACCTTC. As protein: CASSVGGGSGYGYTF. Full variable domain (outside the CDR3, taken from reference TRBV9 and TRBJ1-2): DSGVTQTPKHLITATGQRVTLRCSPRSGDLSVYWYQQSLDQGLQFLIQYYNGEERAKGNILERFSAQQFPDLHSELNLSSLELGDSALYFCASSVGGGSGYGYTFGSGTRLTVV.

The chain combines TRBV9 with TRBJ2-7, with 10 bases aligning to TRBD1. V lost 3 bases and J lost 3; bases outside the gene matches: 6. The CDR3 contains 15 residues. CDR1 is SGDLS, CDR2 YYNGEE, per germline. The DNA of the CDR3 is TGTGCCAGCAGCGAGGGGACAGGGGAATACTACGAGCAGTACTTC. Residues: CASSEGTGEYYEQYF.

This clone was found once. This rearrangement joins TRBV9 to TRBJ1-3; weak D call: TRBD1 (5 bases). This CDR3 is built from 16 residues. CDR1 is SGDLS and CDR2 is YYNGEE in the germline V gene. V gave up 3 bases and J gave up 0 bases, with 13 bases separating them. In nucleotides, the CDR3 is TGTGCCAGCAGCGCGACAGAGTTTAACTCTGGAAACACCATATATTTT. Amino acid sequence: CASSATEFNSGNTIYF.

The CDR3 nucleotides are TGCGCCAGCAGCCAAGAAGGGGGGCTAGCGGGGGGAAGTACAGATACGCAGTATTTT. Protein sequence: CASSQEGGLAGGSTDTQYF. V usage is TRBV4-3 and J usage is TRBJ2-3; 11 positions agree with TRBD2. The CDR3 is 19 amino acids. The V gene end was trimmed by 0 bases and the J gene end by 3 bases; junction bases not matched to a gene: 11. In germline, CDR1 is LGHNA, CDR2 YSLEER.